This T cell receptor beta chain originates from a study of STAT5B mutations in CD4+ large granular lymphocyte leukemia. Study-wide results and limits: Compared with healthy controls (2/35), patient top clones favored TRBV06 (8/27). Patient CD4-sorted repertoires stayed more clonal than healthy ones after leukemic-clone removal.

The CDR3 has 16 amino acids. Between the trimmed V and J ends, which lost 1 base and 2 bases, there was a span of 14 bases. The germline gives CDR1 SGHAT, CDR2 FQNNGV. Control samples were healthy donors' buffy coats. Per the original methods: The detection floor for productive clonotype frequency was 2.59 x 10-5. This table comes from immunoSEQ multiplex PCR, and its TCRdb copy is limited to in-frame clones, with some not included. V, J and clone size reflect that table, while D and trimming were determined from the DNA. This sample has under 40,000 clones, with around four fifths found just once. A note on this clone: Its antigen is currently unknown.

The receptor was derived from a human donor in good health. Sequencing used CD4+ T cells from blood buffy coats. J is TRBJ2-5 and V is TRBV11-2; D perhaps matches TRBD2 (6 bases). The CDR3 DNA reads as TGTGCCAGCAGCTTAGGAAATACCGGGACTCAAGAGACCCAGTACTTC. This encodes CASSLGNTGTQETQYF.